This entry describes one TCR beta chain. No antigen is known for it. One base away there is no much larger clone; base qualities are not given. The library was made by the immunoSEQ multiplex PCR assay. For the multiplex PCR, a mixture combining 60 forward primers for TCR Vbeta segments and 13 reverse primers for TCR Jbeta segments was used. Amplification of the CDR3 region of rearranged TCR beta genes was performed with a multiplex PCR assay on genomic DNA. The amplified TCR beta libraries were sequenced on the Illumina HiSeq System as 87-base-pair reads. Under the source paper's analysis protocol: In a later analysis, tens of millions of unique TCR beta chains were counted across the roughly 700 repertoires, and around 11 million of these chains were shared by at least two donors. To remove PCR and sequencing errors, raw reads were error-corrected and collapsed into unique sequences using a nearest-neighbor algorithm that merged closely related sequences. To assign V, D and J gene segments, CDR3 sequences were aligned to IMGT reference sequences. For a sequence to be retained, a match of at least six nucleotides to both a V gene segment and a J gene segment was required. A rearrangement was called productive if the CDR3 had no stop codons and remained in frame with V and J, and every other rearrangement was called non-productive. CDR3 was defined according to IMGT convention as the region running from the second conserved V-encoded cysteine to the conserved J-encoded phenylalanine. In an earlier analysis of around 640 of the donors, sequences lacking an unambiguous match to a single V gene segment were excluded. In an earlier analysis of a few hundred of the donors, V segments were called functional above 56.7% productive rearrangements and were called segregating when the between-donor standard deviation exceeded 5%. A statistical classification framework was developed to diagnose cytomegalovirus status using the catalog of TCR beta chain sequences. In a later analysis, TCR nucleotide sequences were compared against IMGT/GENE-DB human TR gene sequences so that V and J genes could be assigned. A later analysis assigned CDR3 sequences and most-parsimonious VDJ recombination scenarios with the TCRdist pipeline. A later analysis defined each TCR beta chain by its CDR3 amino acid sequence plus V-gene family, and excluded reads lacking a unique V-gene family. To address suspected cross-contamination and a sequencing artifact, a later analysis removed 450 to 700 highly shared, low-generation-probability nucleotide sequences. For each public chain, a later analysis derived a clonal expansion index from normalized ranks of inferred template counts within each repertoire. In a later analysis, generation probabilities were computed using a VDJ recombination model fitted to out-of-frame rearrangements, and the results were checked against IGoR. In a later analysis, hypergeometric tests were used to score TCR-TCR, TCR-HLA and TCR-CMV co-occurrence, with a repertoire-size bias correction applied to TCR pairs. False discovery rates were estimated in a later analysis by permuting HLA or CMV assignments 20 times. In a later analysis, co-occurring TCRs were grouped with DBSCAN, and TCRdist sequence similarity was added when clustering was performed within HLA-allele-positive subsets. For co-occurrence clustering, repertoires with fewer than 30,000 or more than 120,000 public chains were excluded, along with 4 to 6 repertoires with anomalous nucleotide sharing. The table was pulled from immuneACCESS by TCRdb, which kept in-frame rearrangements only. Such tables lose some clones; where checked, under half of the loss comes from unresolved V genes, and the rest has no known cause. V and J calls and clone size are given by that table; D and trimming were obtained from the DNA. This sample gives 150,000 to 200,000 clones in total; 84% of them show up just once. Nearly 6.5% of the sample goes to the ten largest clones.

Deletion took 0 bases off V and 4 bases off J, with a span of 7 bases between the germline ends. Sequences SGHRS (CDR1) and YFSETQ (CDR2) are obtained from the germline V gene. Including the terminal cysteine and phenylalanine, the CDR3 comprises 13 residues. Only the CDR3 part of the read is kept: 39 bases, read in frame from the first base. This record belongs to a study of cytomegalovirus exposure and HLA in healthy donors (dated by TCRdb to the late 2010s). Regarding the complete study: According to an earlier analysis of 450 to 650 of the donors, some 180 million T cells yielded 100 million or so unique TCR beta sequences and less than 300 Gb of sequence data. The study aimed to test whether cataloging public T cell receptors could reveal signatures of past pathogen exposure. Across some 400 genotyped donors of the cohort, an average of approximately 240,000 unique TCR beta nucleotide sequences per donor were sequenced, and around 19% of those sequences were non-productive. In addition to the first cohort of 666 subjects, a separate validation cohort of approximately 120 different subjects was used. Using immunosequencing, the study profiled T cell repertoires from approximately 700 subjects and related those repertoires to cytomegalovirus serostatus. The number of typed donors differed by locus: roughly 629-640 for A, B, C, DRB1 and DQB1; approximately 530 for DQA1; around 610 for DPA1; and 450 to 480 for DPB1. In the later analysis, no new phenotypic data were used to find candidate immune exposures; instead, reliance was placed on TCR beta sequences and their occurrence across donors. All discovery cohort repertoires had been generated on a single sequencing platform. The genetic ancestry cluster associated with self-reported Caucasian donors included approximately 85% of the 398 genotyped donors. An earlier analysis of 587 of the donors used high-throughput TCR beta sequencing to judge whether each TCR beta V gene segment behaved as functional or pseudogenic. Because of strong linkage in the cohort, roughly 5 DR-DQ haplotypes were treated as single units for association and clustering. HLA typing included class I and class II loci at four-digit resolution. A later genetic analysis took genome-wide SNP genotypes for about 55% of the 666 donors and used that subset as a discovery cohort. Donor age, sex, ethnicity and CMV serostatus were compiled alongside the repertoire data. An early release covering 550 to 650 HLA-typed donors comprised approximately 290 gigabases of sequencing data and tens of millions of unique TCR sequences. A later analysis re-analyzed previously published TCR beta repertoires from approximately 700 donors and added high-resolution HLA genotyping to study TCR occurrence patterns. High-throughput TCR immunosequencing, statistical association of individual TCRs with disease status, and machine learning were combined to predict cytomegalovirus infection status.

What the authors observed across the whole study: Strong co-occurrence of HLA alleles, especially DR and DQ, made assigning TCR associations to individual alleles difficult. The earlier analysis of approximately 540 of the donors excluded some 15 rarely observed V segments, including chromosome 9 orphons, because counts were too low. In an earlier analysis of over 550 of the donors, most TCR beta V segments were observed in productive rearrangements about 90% or about 30% of the time, broadly matching IMGT annotations. Three of the identified cytomegalovirus-associated TCR beta chains were confirmed in vitro to be specific for cytomegalovirus antigens. The only immune exposure information available for the cohort was CMV serostatus. Linkage disequilibrium might explain the correlated functional status among segregating V segments, but an unknown experimental factor could not be excluded. In the study, 164 TCR beta chains were listed as associated with cytomegalovirus. Only TCR beta chains were sequenced in this cohort, and the absence of alpha or paired-chain data limited detectable features. The presence/absence analyses assumed that sequencing depth was roughly uniform across donors, and that assumption may not be true. According to a later genetic analysis, donors in an Asian-associated ancestry cluster had fewer N-insertions in productive TCRs than the approximately 690-donor mean. The classifier was reported to diagnose cytomegalovirus status with high specificity and sensitivity in both the original and validation cohorts. It was suggested by the authors that the approach could potentially be generalized to other disease states and immunological phenotypes. A later analysis found that HLA-associated TCR beta chains were more clonally expanded and had lower generation probabilities than equally common non-associated chains. Because HLA typing was missing for some donors at each locus, association tests included only the typed subset. Across donors, most TCR sequences were observed very rarely, whereas some public TCRs were present in many individuals. In a later analysis, some 18,000 TCR beta sequences were associated with specific HLA alleles at a false discovery rate of 0.05. In a later genetic analysis, a missense DCLRE1C variant was associated with V-gene and J-gene trimming of TCR beta chains, and the association was replicated in an independent cohort. According to a later analysis, TCR association rates differed among HLA loci, with DRB1 alleles showing the most associated TCRs and HLA-C alleles showing the fewest. A further reported finding was that TCR beta sequences accurately predicted the HLA-A and HLA-B alleles for most subjects in the first cohort. Several of the top co-occurrence clusters appeared to be linked to parvovirus B19, influenza, CMV and Epstein-Barr virus, according to a later analysis. Because the 87-base-pair reads could not distinguish some IMGT-functional V segments, including TRBV6-2 and TRBV6-3, those segments were excluded. The sequencing pipeline was judged likely to have produced a cluster of highly shared sequence variants as a technical artifact. According to a later analysis, most CMV-associated TCR beta chains appeared to be HLA-restricted, and the HLA associations seemed to be driven largely by CMV exposure.

The cohort comprised some 700 healthy bone marrow donors. At the time of sampling, every cohort member was nominally healthy, though immune exposures that went unrecorded were likely present. The donor tested CMV seropositive and was one of the 289 seropositive cohort members. A peripheral blood sample was provided by each donor, and peripheral blood mononuclear cells were used for TCR beta sequencing. Genomic DNA extraction from the blood cell samples was performed with the Qiagen DNeasy Blood Extraction Kit. This receptor was obtained from a man aged 45-60 years in good health and CMV-seropositive. The rearranged segments are TRBV5-1 and TRBJ1-1; the D gene remains uncertain. The sequenced sample was PBMCs. DNA sequence: TGCGCCAGCAGCTTGGTCCCCGGCACTGAAGCTTTCTTT. Its protein is CASSLVPGTEAFF.